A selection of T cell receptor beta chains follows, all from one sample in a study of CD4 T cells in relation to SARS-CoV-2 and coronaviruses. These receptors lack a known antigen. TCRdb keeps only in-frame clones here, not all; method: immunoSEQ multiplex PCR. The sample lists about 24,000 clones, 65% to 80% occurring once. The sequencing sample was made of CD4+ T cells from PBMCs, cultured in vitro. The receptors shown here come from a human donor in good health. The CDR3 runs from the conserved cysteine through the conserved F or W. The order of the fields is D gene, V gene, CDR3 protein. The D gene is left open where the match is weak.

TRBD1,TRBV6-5,CASRTGTGYTDTQYF
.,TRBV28,CASSRYGIATQHF
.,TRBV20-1,CSASRTGRYYEQYF
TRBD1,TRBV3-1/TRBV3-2,CASSSGQGNYGYTF
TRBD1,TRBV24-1,CATSDKDDRASNQPQHF
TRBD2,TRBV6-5,CASSLAGGETQYF
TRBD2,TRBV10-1,CASSEFAGDEQYF
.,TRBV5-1,CASSPDGGASYNSPLHF
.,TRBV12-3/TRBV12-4,CASRYSNGGEQFF
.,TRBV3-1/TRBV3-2,CASSQAGRGKVNTEAFF
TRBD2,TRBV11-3,CASSPNPGLADYNEQFF
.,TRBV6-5,CASNGDRPYGYTF
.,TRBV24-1,CATSETPRNEQFF
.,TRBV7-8,CASSLGWVAGNTIYF
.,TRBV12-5,CASGYSNSPLHF
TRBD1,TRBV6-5,CASMGQGLPGYTF
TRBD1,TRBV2,CASRTGGKYGYTF
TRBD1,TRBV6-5,CASSFTGVPGANVLTF
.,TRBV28,CASSSFGGGEQYF
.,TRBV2,CASSDDRPNSPLHF
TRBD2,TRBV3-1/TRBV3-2,CASSGTSGSTDTQYF
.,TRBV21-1,CASTGNEQFF
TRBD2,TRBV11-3,CASSSRSGGSNEQFF
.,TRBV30,CAWSVRGRQSNQPQHF
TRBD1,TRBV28,CASSPDRRSTDTQYF
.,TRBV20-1,CSASVGSTEAFF
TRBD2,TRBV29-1,CSVAVSGRGTYNEQFF
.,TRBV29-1,CSVAPASFEQYF
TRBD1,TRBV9,CASSVGGQGADQPQHF
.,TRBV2,CASSFSGELFF
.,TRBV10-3,CAISDGRPNTGELFF
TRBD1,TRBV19,CASNTRGGNQPQHF
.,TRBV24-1,CATSDRASPYGYTF
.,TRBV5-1,CASSPDPSKGADTQYF
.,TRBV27,CASSFGYRRSLGGNEQFF
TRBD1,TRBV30,CAWKTGVDQPQHF
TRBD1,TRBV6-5,CASRLTGGLNTEAFF
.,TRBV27,CASSPQEGYGYTF
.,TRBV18,CASSPPGRSTEQYF
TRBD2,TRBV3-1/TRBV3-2,CASSPGTSAGIWELFF
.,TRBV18,CASSRAPNNQETQYF
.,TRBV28,CASSFIQTGDGYTF
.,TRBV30,CAQGGSPYEQYF
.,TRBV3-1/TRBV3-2,CASSDGGQPQHF
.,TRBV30,CAWGLALSYEQYF
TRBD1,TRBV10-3,CAIRNGQGNYGYTF